The rows below give T cell receptor beta chains drawn from one sample of a study of molecular identifiers for immune sequencing clone quantification. Each CDR3 protein is one row after TCRdb ran MiXCR on the PCR reads. The repertoire holds about 640,000 distinct CDR3 sequences, about 20% seen once, with roughly 0.83% in the top ten. The sample taken for sequencing was naive CD8+ T cells from blood, with Jurkat cell RNA spiked in. The receptor source for this set is a human donor in good health. Some libraries in this study had Jurkat cell RNA spiked in. Both conserved end residues are part of each CDR3. A D gene is named only where the DNA matches it firmly. Only part of the rows carry a size: once, few, many, or a class if the clone is expanded.

.	TRBV29-1	TRBJ2-1	TRBD2	CSVEDPTSGDSYNEQFF	TGCAGCGTTGAGGACCCCACTAGCGGCGACTCCTACAATGAGCAGTTCTTC
many	TRBV24-1	TRBJ2-2	.	CATSPGTHTGELFF	TGTGCCACCAGCCCCGGGACGCACACCGGGGAGCTGTTTTTT
many	TRBV5-1	TRBJ1-1	TRBD1	CASRRPEGGGRMNTEAFF	TGCGCCAGCAGACGCCCGGAGGGAGGGGGCCGAATGAACACTGAAGCTTTCTTT
few	TRBV4-3	TRBJ2-2	.	CASSQERVGGGGELFF	TGCGCCAGCAGCCAAGAGAGGGTGGGGGGCGGCGGGGAGCTGTTTTTT
.	TRBV9	TRBJ1-2	.	CASSVEGLSYGYTF	TGTGCCAGCAGCGTAGAGGGACTGTCATATGGCTACACCTTC
many	TRBV7-9	TRBJ2-3	TRBD2	CASTDGLAGTDTQYF	TGTGCCAGCACCGATGGGCTAGCGGGCACAGATACGCAGTATTTT
.	TRBV12-2	TRBJ2-2	.	CASRLGHRDGLRDWRGSGELFF	TGTGCAAGTCGCTTAGGGCACCGGGACGGCCTCCGGGACTGGCGGGGCTCCGGGGAGCTGTTTTTT
many	TRBV10-3	TRBJ2-7	TRBD1	CAISEPGQGEEQYF	TGTGCCATCAGTGAACCGGGACAGGGGGAAGAGCAGTACTTC
.	TRBV4-3	TRBJ2-7	TRBD1	CASSQDQWTGVSYEQYF	TGCGCCAGCAGCCAAGATCAGTGGACAGGGGTTTCCTACGAGCAGTACTTC
.	TRBV4-3	TRBJ1-2	.	CASSQEVRTPENGYTF	TGCGCCAGCAGCCAAGAAGTTAGGACACCCGAGAATGGCTACACCTTC
.	TRBV19	TRBJ2-2	.	CASTIGNLNTGELFF	TGTGCCAGTACCATTGGGAACCTCAACACCGGGGAGCTGTTTTTT
few	TRBV11-2	TRBJ2-2	TRBD1	CASSLNRGRASGELFF	TGTGCCAGCAGCCTAAACAGGGGGCGGGCAAGCGGGGAGCTGTTTTTT
few	TRBV9	TRBJ2-2	.	CASSVVPDRELFF	TGTGCCAGCAGCGTCGTACCCGATCGGGAGCTGTTTTTT
many	TRBV9	TRBJ2-1	TRBD1	CASSPYQTGVVGEQFF	TGTGCCAGCAGCCCCTACCAGACAGGGGTGGTCGGTGAGCAGTTCTTC
few	TRBV5-1	TRBJ1-4	.	CASSLEEPETEEKLFF	TGCGCCAGCAGCTTGGAGGAGCCAGAGACGGAGGAAAAACTGTTTTTT
.	TRBV27	TRBJ2-1	.	CASSLVRPSGPFYNEQFF	TGTGCCAGCAGTTTGGTTCGGCCCAGCGGGCCATTCTACAATGAGCAGTTCTTC
many	TRBV12-3/TRBV12-4	TRBJ2-3	.	CASSPLTDPSTDTQYF	TGTGCCAGCAGCCCCCTTACGGACCCAAGCACAGATACGCAGTATTTT
many	TRBV30	TRBJ2-1	.	CAWRFQGWNEQFF	TGTGCCTGGAGGTTTCAGGGTTGGAATGAGCAGTTCTTC
many	TRBV6-5	TRBJ2-7	.	CASSYFGGAYEQYF	TGTGCCAGCAGTTACTTCGGGGGAGCCTACGAGCAGTACTTC
many	TRBV2	TRBJ2-6	.	CASSEAWGQENSGANVLTF	TGTGCCAGCAGTGAAGCATGGGGGCAGGAAAATTCTGGGGCCAACGTCCTGACTTTC
many	TRBV29-1	TRBJ2-2	.	CSVGRENTGELFF	TGCAGCGTGGGGCGGGAGAACACCGGGGAGCTGTTTTTT
many	TRBV20-1	TRBJ2-1	TRBD1	CSAREQGTYNEQFF	TGCAGTGCTCGCGAACAGGGGACCTACAATGAGCAGTTCTTC
.	TRBV28	TRBJ1-5	.	CASSFLDSHQPQHF	TGTGCCAGCAGTTTTCTAGATAGCCATCAGCCCCAGCATTTT
many	TRBV5-6	TRBJ1-1	.	CASSLGRRGVITEAFF	TGTGCCAGCAGCTTAGGCCGTAGAGGGGTGATTACTGAAGCTTTCTTT
many	TRBV5-4	TRBJ2-3	.	CASSLTPDTQYF	TGTGCCAGCAGCTTGACTCCGGATACGCAGTATTTT
.	TRBV2	TRBJ2-1	.	CASSDPFGREQFF	TGTGCCAGCAGTGACCCTTTCGGGAGAGAGCAGTTCTTC
many	TRBV28	TRBJ2-7	TRBD1	CASSLSFWDRAYEQYF	TGTGCCAGCAGTTTGAGTTTTTGGGACAGGGCCTACGAGCAGTACTTC
.	TRBV19	TRBJ1-6	.	CASSIVQVGHPPLHF	TGTGCCAGTAGTATCGTCCAGGTCGGGCATCCACCCCTCCACTTT
.	TRBV19	TRBJ1-1	.	CASSMAHGGETEAFF	TGTGCCAGTAGTATGGCTCATGGGGGCGAGACTGAAGCTTTCTTT
.	TRBV4-3	TRBJ1-4	.	CASSQGTDEKLFF	TGCGCCAGCAGCCAAGGGACAGATGAAAAACTGTTTTTT
.	TRBV12-3/TRBV12-4	TRBJ2-1	.	CASSFPGHPYNEQFF	TGTGCCAGCAGTTTTCCGGGACACCCCTACAATGAGCAGTTCTTC
few	TRBV28	TRBJ1-1	.	CASSFRGGGPEAFF	TGTGCCAGCAGTTTCCGGGGGGGGGGTCCTGAAGCTTTCTTT
few	TRBV19	TRBJ1-5	TRBD1	CASSIGTGDGGQPQHF	TGTGCCAGTAGTATAGGGACAGGAGACGGCGGACAGCCCCAGCATTTT
many	TRBV4-3	TRBJ1-6	.	CASSQEADYNSPLHF	TGCGCCAGCAGCCAAGAAGCAGATTATAATTCACCCCTCCACTTT
few	TRBV28	TRBJ2-7	.	CASRIRGMGYEQYF	TGTGCCAGCAGAATCCGTGGGATGGGCTACGAGCAGTACTTC
many	TRBV25-1	TRBJ2-3	.	CASSDGDGLGADTQYF	TGTGCCAGCAGTGACGGGGACGGTTTGGGCGCAGATACGCAGTATTTT
.	TRBV3-1	TRBJ2-5	.	CAGSQEYSPVRETQYF	TGTGCCGGCAGCCAGGAATACAGTCCGGTCCGGGAGACCCAGTACTTC
few	TRBV4-3	TRBJ2-3	.	CASSQDVGERTDTQYF	TGCGCCAGCAGCCAAGATGTGGGGGAACGCACAGATACGCAGTATTTT
.	TRBV29-1	TRBJ2-1	.	CSVVIKINYNEQFF	TGCAGCGTTGTGATAAAGATAAACTACAATGAGCAGTTCTTC
many	TRBV5-1	TRBJ1-1	TRBD1	CASSLSRGYTEAFF	TGCGCCAGCAGCTTATCCAGGGGGTACACTGAAGCTTTCTTT
many	TRBV6-5	TRBJ1-4	.	CATGGEREKLFF	TGTGCCACGGGCGGGGAGCGGGAAAAACTGTTTTTT
many	TRBV20-1	TRBJ2-7	TRBD2	CSATRPGLPSYEQYF	TGCAGTGCTACCCGTCCGGGACTACCCTCCTACGAGCAGTACTTC
many	TRBV4-3	TRBJ2-3	TRBD2	CASSQALAGGLVTDTQYF	TGCGCCAGCAGCCAAGCCCTAGCGGGGGGGCTAGTTACAGATACGCAGTATTTT
.	TRBV27	TRBJ1-2	TRBD1	CASSFRTGGGYTF	TGTGCCAGCAGTTTCCGGACAGGGGGTGGCTACACCTTC
many	TRBV6-2/TRBV6-3	TRBJ1-4	.	CASSYLDGGGNEKLFF	TGTGCCAGCAGTTACCTCGACGGCGGAGGAAATGAAAAACTGTTTTTT
many	TRBV4-1	TRBJ1-4	.	CASSQDEGLYEKLFF	TGCGCCAGCAGCCAAGATGAGGGGCTGTATGAAAAACTGTTTTTT
few	TRBV7-8	TRBJ1-1	TRBD1	CASSLLPLGTVVNTEAFF	TGTGCCAGCAGCTTATTACCATTGGGGACAGTCGTGAACACTGAAGCTTTCTTT
.	TRBV25-1	TRBJ2-7	TRBD1	CASSGGQGAFYEQYF	TGTGCCAGCAGTGGGGGACAGGGGGCATTCTACGAGCAGTACTTC
many	TRBV27	TRBJ1-4	.	CASSLWLGSESKLFF	TGTGCCAGCAGTTTATGGTTGGGCAGCGAGTCGAAACTGTTTTTT
.	TRBV10-1	TRBJ2-5	.	CASSESGLQGSGETQYF	TGCGCCAGCAGTGAGTCGGGTCTACAGGGAAGCGGAGAGACCCAGTACTTC
many	TRBV5-6	TRBJ1-2	.	CASSLDSKTNYGYTF	TGTGCCAGCAGCTTGGACAGCAAAACTAACTATGGCTACACCTTC